Listed below are T cell receptor beta chains from one sample, sequenced in a study of cytomegalovirus exposure and HLA in healthy donors. Here immunoSEQ multiplex PCR was the method, and the copy in TCRdb shows in-frame clones only, minus some. The profile shows a few hundred thousand clones, around 83% of them singletons. The specimen sequenced was PBMCs. These receptors came from a woman aged 45-60 years in good health and CMV-seropositive. Each CDR3 is given with its conserved first and last residue. The order of the fields is CDR3 protein, CDR3 DNA, J gene, CDR3 length, clone size, V gene, D gene. D genes are given only for firm matches. Some rows have no size entry. The others give once, few or many, or a class for an expanded clone.

CDR3 protein: CASSFAGELFF
CDR3 DNA: TGTGCCAGCAGCTTCGCCGGGGAGCTGTTTTTT
J gene: TRBJ2-2
CDR3 length: 11
clone size: NA
V gene: TRBV7-3
D gene: NA

CDR3 protein: CASSISPGVTYNEQFF
CDR3 DNA: TGTGCCAGTAGTATATCGCCAGGGGTAACCTACAATGAGCAGTTCTTC
J gene: TRBJ2-1
CDR3 length: 16
clone size: NA
V gene: TRBV19
D gene: NA

CDR3 protein: CSASGREQFF
CDR3 DNA: TGCAGTGCTAGCGGCAGGGAGCAGTTCTTC
J gene: TRBJ2-1
CDR3 length: 10
clone size: NA
V gene: TRBV20-1
D gene: NA

CDR3 protein: CASSAWTAVDYGYTF
CDR3 DNA: TGTGCCAGTAGTGCTTGGACAGCCGTTGACTATGGCTACACCTTC
J gene: TRBJ1-2
CDR3 length: 15
clone size: NA
V gene: TRBV19
D gene: NA

CDR3 protein: CAGQGLLSGANVLTF
CDR3 DNA: TGTGCGGGGCAGGGCCTTTTATCTGGGGCCAACGTCCTGACTTTC
J gene: TRBJ2-6
CDR3 length: 15
clone size: NA
V gene: TRBV5-4
D gene: NA

CDR3 protein: CSVEVDRSDGYTF
CDR3 DNA: TGCAGCGTTGAAGTAGACAGGTCGGATGGCTACACCTTC
J gene: TRBJ1-2
CDR3 length: 13
clone size: few
V gene: TRBV29-1
D gene: NA

CDR3 protein: CASSIPRGLGGANVLTF
CDR3 DNA: TGTGCCAGTAGTATACCTCGAGGGTTAGGTGGGGCCAACGTCCTGACTTTC
J gene: TRBJ2-6
CDR3 length: 17
clone size: NA
V gene: TRBV19
D gene: NA

CDR3 protein: CASSVEAGLAGIYEQYF
CDR3 DNA: TGTGCCAGCAGCGTAGAGGCCGGACTAGCGGGTATCTACGAGCAGTACTTC
J gene: TRBJ2-7
CDR3 length: 17
clone size: NA
V gene: TRBV9
D gene: TRBD2

CDR3 protein: CASSEARGHVPEGYTF
CDR3 DNA: TGTGCCAGCAGTGAAGCGAGGGGACATGTACCAGAGGGCTACACCTTC
J gene: TRBJ1-2
CDR3 length: 16
clone size: NA
V gene: TRBV6-1
D gene: NA

CDR3 protein: CASSQDLRGIEYF
CDR3 DNA: TGTGCCAGCAGCCAAGATTTGAGGGGGATCGAGTACTTC
J gene: TRBJ2-7
CDR3 length: 13
clone size: NA
V gene: TRBV4-2
D gene: NA

CDR3 protein: CASSLNGQGGHEQFF
CDR3 DNA: TGTGCCAGCAGCCTCAATGGACAGGGAGGACATGAGCAGTTCTTC
J gene: TRBJ2-1
CDR3 length: 15
clone size: NA
V gene: TRBV6-6
D gene: TRBD1

CDR3 protein: CASSPRQAPNTEAFF
CDR3 DNA: TGTGCCAGCTCACCCCGGCAGGCACCTAACACTGAAGCTTTCTTT
J gene: TRBJ1-1
CDR3 length: 15
clone size: once
V gene: TRBV18
D gene: NA

CDR3 protein: CAWGQGLNTEAFF
CDR3 DNA: TGTGCCTGGGGACAGGGACTGAACACTGAAGCTTTCTTT
J gene: TRBJ1-1
CDR3 length: 13
clone size: NA
V gene: TRBV30
D gene: TRBD1

CDR3 protein: CASSRDPWDTETQYF
CDR3 DNA: TGTGCCAGTAGTCGGGACCCCTGGGACACGGAGACCCAGTACTTC
J gene: TRBJ2-5
CDR3 length: 15
clone size: NA
V gene: TRBV19
D gene: NA

CDR3 protein: CASSLRQTDTQYF
CDR3 DNA: TGTGCCAGCAGCCTCAGACAGACAGATACGCAGTATTTT
J gene: TRBJ2-3
CDR3 length: 13
clone size: once
V gene: TRBV6-1
D gene: NA

CDR3 protein: CASSLLALRDTEAFF
CDR3 DNA: TGTGCCAGCAGCTTATTGGCCCTCAGGGACACTGAAGCTTTCTTT
J gene: TRBJ1-1
CDR3 length: 15
clone size: NA
V gene: TRBV7-2
D gene: NA

CDR3 protein: CASSPLGQGKWFEAFF
CDR3 DNA: TGCGCCAGCAGCCCATTAGGACAGGGGAAATGGTTTGAAGCTTTCTTT
J gene: TRBJ1-1
CDR3 length: 16
clone size: once
V gene: TRBV4-1
D gene: TRBD1